What follows are 6 T cell receptor beta chains derived from one specimen sequenced in a study of cytomegalovirus exposure and HLA in healthy donors. It was with 60 Vbeta and 13 Jbeta primers that the PCR ran. Sequencing was performed with immunoSEQ multiplex PCR; in TCRdb, only in-frame clones are kept and a portion is missing. The table has around 100,000 clones, 67% seen once. Sequenced sample: PBMCs. These receptors originate from a man between 18 and 35 years old in good health and CMV-seropositive.

V and J are TRBV7-9 and TRBJ2-5; 11 positions match TRBD1. Germline assignment: CDR1 SEHNR and CDR2 FQNEAQ (reference sequence). This CDR3 is 16 amino acids long. V dropped 0 bases and J dropped 7; count of bases not matched to a gene: 7. The CDR3 coding sequence is TGTGCCAGCAGCTTAGCGATCGGACAGGGGGCGTTGACCCAGTACTTC. Amino acids: CASSLAIGQGALTQYF.

The V gene is TRBV6-5, the J gene TRBJ2-5; 11 bases agree with TRBD2. CDR1 MNHEY and CDR2 SVGAGI come from the germline V gene. V was clipped by 6 bases and J by 4 bases; unmatched bases: 4. The CDR3 extends over 14 amino acids. The CDR3 region has the DNA TGTGCCAGCAGAGGTCTAGCGGGGGGAGAGACCCAGTACTTC. Its translation is CASRGLAGGETQYF.

This clone was recorded only once. The chain joins TRBV2 to TRBJ2-3; 13 bases agree with TRBD2. CDR1 is SNHLY and CDR2 is FYNNEI in the germline V gene. This CDR3 region has 17 residues. The ends lost 6 bases at V and 0 bases at J; junction bases unmatched: 6. CDR3 in amino acids: CASSRTSGGTSTDTQYF. DNA for the CDR3: TGTGCCAGCAGCCGGACTAGCGGGGGAACTAGCACAGATACGCAGTATTTT.

This chain uses TRBV5-1 with TRBJ2-5; a weak D match, TRBD1 (5 bases). The CDR3 spans 13 residues. Trimming left V 0 bases short and J 10 bases short, with 13 bases between. Germline-derived CDR1 and CDR2 are SGHRS and YFSETQ. CDR3 in amino acids: CASSLEDIEYQYF. CDR3 bases: TGCGCCAGCAGCTTGGAGGACATAGAGTACCAGTACTTC.

This chain connects TRBV6-1 to TRBJ1-2; possible D gene TRBD1, 5 bases. Germline-derived CDR1 and CDR2 are MNHNS and SASEGT. V was trimmed by 4 bases and J by 4 bases, leaving 13 bases between them. The CDR3 contains 14 residues. This CDR3 reads CASSVSGQGYGYTF. DNA for the CDR3: TGTGCCAGCAGTGTTTCTGGGCAGGGCTATGGCTACACCTTC.

This clone was found a few times. V usage is TRBV6-6 and J usage is TRBJ2-5; 9 nucleotides agree with TRBD1. Germline V gene sequence: CDR1 MNHNY, CDR2 SVGAGI (reference sequence). V gave up 4 bases and J gave up 2 bases; unmatched junction bases: 5. The CDR3 is 15 residues long. In nucleotides, the CDR3 is TGTGCCAGCAGTTCCCAGACAGGGGGTCAAGAGACCCAGTACTTC. As protein: CASSSQTGGQETQYF.